Below, 29 T cell receptor beta chains from the same sample are listed, as sequenced in a study of PD-1 blockade in classical Hodgkin lymphoma. Measured with immunoSEQ multiplex PCR; TCRdb has only the in-frame clones, and not every one. The table shows some 32,000 clones, with 75% to 85% occurring only once. The patients all showed relapse after autologous stem cell transplantation, while their brentuximab vedotin exposure varied. This specimen consisted of peripheral blood mononuclear cells (PBMCs), obtained at baseline. The receptors were sampled from a human donor with classical Hodgkin lymphoma.

J is TRBJ2-3 and V is TRBV7-2, with a possible D match to TRBD1 (5 bases). The CDR3 covers 15 residues. V was clipped by 5 bases and J by 4 bases, with 16 bases between them. The V gene's germline CDR1 is SGHTA and CDR2 FQGNSA. Here the CDR3 DNA reads TGTGCCAGCAGCCGTTCAGGGATTGCGGCAGATACGCAGTATTTT. Its translation: CASSRSGIAADTQYF.

This clone appeared a few times. The junction does not match germline at one end; this may be a read error. This sequence joins TRBV14 and TRBJ1-1, with no clear D. From germline, CDR1 is SGHDN and CDR2 FVKESK. This CDR3 spans 11 amino acids. Written as DNA, the CDR3 is TGTGCCAGCAGCCAAGGAATCCGGCAGGTCTTT. This codes for CASSQGIRQVF.

This chain links TRBV4-1 with TRBJ1-1; 7 bases line up with TRBD1. J gave up 0 bases and V 4 bases, and 5 bases lay outside the gene matches. This CDR3 is built from 15 residues. Germline CDR1 MGHRA, CDR2 YSYEKL. CDR3 nucleotides: TGCGCCAGCAGCCGGGAGGGACAGATGAACACTGAAGCTTTCTTT. Its protein product is CASSREGQMNTEAFF.

V and J are TRBV6-5 and TRBJ1-6; a weak D match, TRBD1 (6 bases). This CDR3 has 14 amino acids. Germline assignment: CDR1 MNHEY and CDR2 SVGAGI. The ends were cut back, 7 bases at V and 9 bases at J, with 16 bases in the middle. The CDR3 DNA is TGTGCCAGCACCCGCGGGACATCTACTTCACCCCTCCACTTT. Translated: CASTRGTSTSPLHF.

The chain employs TRBV6-6 and TRBJ1-4; 7 positions match TRBD1. From germline, CDR1 is MNHNY and CDR2 SVGAGI (reference sequence). The ends lost 6 bases at V and 8 bases at J; junction bases unmatched: 3. The length of the CDR3 is 12 residues. The CDR3 DNA is TGTGCCAGCAGCCTACAGGGGGAAAAACTGTTTTTT. Translation gives CASSLQGEKLFF.

On this clone itself: Other DNA sequences in the same sample also yield this CDR3. The chain combines TRBV5-1 with TRBJ1-1; TRBD1 is a possible D gene (5 bases). Germline V lookup: CDR1 SGHRS, CDR2 YFSETQ. Trimming took off 4 bases at V and 4 bases at J, with 17 bases between the two ends. This CDR3 is built from 15 residues. The CDR3 region is CASSAQGSGGTEAFF. The DNA of the CDR3 is TGCGCCAGCAGCGCCCAAGGGTCCGGGGGCACTGAAGCTTTCTTT.

The chain has TRBV5-1 and TRBJ2-1; TRBD1 is a possible D gene (6 bases). V dropped 1 base and J dropped 3 bases, with 11 bases sitting between them. This CDR3 has 15 residues. Germline V lookup: CDR1 SGHRS, CDR2 YFSETQ. DNA for the CDR3: TGCGCCAGCAGCTTGCAGTGGGGGCTCTACAATGAGCAGTTCTTC. Translated, it gives CASSLQWGLYNEQFF. The variable domain in full, with the rest retrieved from reference TRBV5-1 and TRBJ2-1, is KAGVTQTPRYLIKTRGQQVTLSCSPISGHRSVSWYQQTPGQGLQFLFEYFSETQRNKGNFPGRFSGRQFSNSRSEMNVSTLELGDSALYLCASSLQWGLYNEQFFGPGTRLTVL.

The chain combines TRBV11-3 with TRBJ2-5; D ambiguous. V lost 4 bases, J lost 4 bases, and 19 bases lay in between. Germline assignment: CDR1 SGHNT and CDR2 YENEEA. The CDR3 consists of 16 residues. CDR3 residues: CASSSSPVQVLETQYF. Written as DNA, the CDR3 is TGTGCCAGCAGCTCTTCGCCAGTCCAGGTTTTAGAGACCCAGTACTTC.

The genes are TRBV6-5 and TRBJ1-2; D not certain. The germline V gene encodes CDR1 MNHEY and CDR2 SVGAGI. The CDR3 extends over 14 amino acids. Trimming pared 6 bases from V and 5 bases from J, leaving 16 bases between. CDR3 coding DNA: TGTGCCAGCAGAACTACGGGGATTTTTTATGGCTACACCTTC. It codes for CASRTTGIFYGYTF.

This sequence joins TRBV11-3 and TRBJ2-1, with D possibly matching TRBD1 (7 bases). CDR3 length equals 13 residues. The V and J ends lost 4 bases and 7 bases respectively, with 11 bases between them. CDR1 and CDR2 from the germline V gene are SGHNT and YENEEA. CDR3 DNA: TGTGCCAGCAGCTCCCAGGGGGGAAATGAGCAGTTCTTC. It specifies CASSSQGGNEQFF.

The sample holds a few counts of this clone. DNA of the CDR3: TGTGCCAGCTCACCCACGCGACATGGAGAGCAGTTCTTC. It specifies CASSPTRHGEQFF. The J gene is TRBJ2-1, the V gene TRBV18; D gene uncertain. The CDR3 has 13 residues. Trimming removed 3 bases at V and 10 bases at J, with 13 bases between. Germline CDR1 reads KGHSH; CDR2 reads LQKENI. Full variable domain (rest looked up from reference TRBV18 and TRBJ2-1): NAGVMQNPRHLVRRRGQEARLRCSPMKGHSHVYWYRQLPEEGLKFMVYLQKENIIDESGMPKERFSAEFPKEGPSILRIQQVVRGDSAAYFCASSPTRHGEQFFGPGTRLTVL.

This chain links TRBV28 with TRBJ2-7, with D possibly matching TRBD2 (5 bases). The germline V gene has CDR1 MDHEN and CDR2 SYDVKM. This CDR3 is 15 amino acids long. V was clipped by 3 bases and J by 1 base, with 13 bases between them. The CDR3 region is CASSFGGEMSYEQYF. In DNA form, the CDR3 reads TGTGCCAGCAGTTTTGGTGGGGAGATGTCCTACGAGCAGTACTTC.

This clone has just one count. This chain links TRBV30 with TRBJ1-1, with 7 bases that match TRBD1. CDR1 and CDR2 (germline): GTSNPN, SVGIG (reference sequence). Unmatched junction bases numbered 4, after V lost 3 bases and J lost 3 bases. This CDR3 spans 13 amino acids. The CDR3 DNA reads TGTGCCTGGAGGCGACAGGGAGACACTGAAGCTTTCTTT. It is translated as CAWRRQGDTEAFF.

The rearrangement uses TRBV9 and TRBJ1-2; D remains unclear. Germline-derived CDR1 and CDR2 are SGDLS and YYNGEE. The length of the CDR3 is 12 residues. Trimming cost V 2 bases and J 2 bases, with 4 bases left between them. Here the CDR3 DNA reads TGTGCCAGCAGCGTGGCGAACTATGGCTACACCTTC. It is translated as CASSVANYGYTF.

The genes are TRBV7-8 and TRBJ2-1; 9 nucleotides agree with TRBD2. With V trimmed by 2 bases and J by 7 bases, 6 bases remained unmatched. This CDR3 is 15 amino acids long. Looked up from germline, CDR1 is SGHVS and CDR2 is FQNEAQ. CDR3 nucleotides: TGTGCCAGCAGCTTAAGTCTAGCGGGGCGGAATGAGCAGTTCTTC. It yields the protein CASSLSLAGRNEQFF.

The chain carries TRBV7-2 and TRBJ1-1, with a possible D match to TRBD1 (5 bases). CDR1 is SGHTA and CDR2 is FQGNSA in the germline V gene. The CDR3 has 14 residues. The V gene lost 5 bases and the J gene lost 0 bases, with 10 bases spanning the gap. CDR3 bases: TGTGCCAGCAGCCCTCAGGGCATGAACACTGAAGCTTTCTTT. It is translated as CASSPQGMNTEAFF.

The chain employs TRBV5-1 and TRBJ2-3, with D perhaps matching TRBD1 or TRBD2 (5 bases each). Trimming pared 4 bases from V and 2 bases from J, leaving 11 bases between. CDR1 and CDR2 (germline): SGHRS, YFSETQ. The CDR3 has 14 amino acids. The DNA of the CDR3 is TGCGCCAGCAGCGAGGGACCTTCCACAGATACGCAGTATTTT. This translates into CASSEGPSTDTQYF.

The chain couples TRBV5-1 to TRBJ1-1; 7 positions agree with TRBD1. The V gene's germline CDR1 is SGHRS and CDR2 YFSETQ. The length of the CDR3 is 15 residues. Losses at the gene ends were 3 bases for V and 4 bases for J; bases not matched to a gene: 9. The CDR3 sequence is CASSWQGGLFTEAFF. CDR3 nucleotides: TGCGCCAGCAGCTGGCAGGGGGGGTTATTCACTGAAGCTTTCTTT.

The chain joins TRBV7-2 to TRBJ1-2; 8 positions match TRBD1. In germline, CDR1 is SGHTA, CDR2 FQGNSA. The CDR3 is made up of 14 amino acids. V shed 2 bases, J shed 5 bases, and the junction held 4 bases outside the gene matches. CDR3: CASSLMGQEYGYTF. Written as DNA, the CDR3 is TGTGCCAGCAGCTTAATGGGACAGGAATATGGCTACACCTTC.

This chain links TRBV4-3 with TRBJ1-4; perhaps TRBD1 as D (6 bases). The CDR3 spans 15 residues. V lost 6 bases to trimming and J lost 3 bases, with 14 bases between them. From germline, CDR1 is LGHNA and CDR2 YSLEER. CDR3 nucleotides: TGCGCCAGCAGTGGGGGGAGGACAGCTAATGAAAAACTGTTTTTT. Protein: CASSGGRTANEKLFF.

This rearrangement joins TRBV5-1 to TRBJ2-1, with 12 bases matching TRBD2. CDR1 and CDR2 (germline): SGHRS, YFSETQ. This CDR3 is 15 amino acids long. Unmatched junction bases numbered 6, after V lost 4 bases and J lost 7 bases. CDR3 DNA sequence: TGCGCCAGCAGCCGGACTAGCGGGGCAGGAAATGAGCAGTTCTTC. Its translation is CASSRTSGAGNEQFF.

The rearrangement links TRBV19 to TRBJ1-1; D ambiguous. CDR3 length: 15 residues. The V end lost 8 bases, the J end lost 0 bases, and 16 bases lay between the germline ends. The germline V gene encodes CDR1 LNHDA and CDR2 SQIVND (reference sequence). CDR3 amino acids: CASGRRRLMNTEAFF. CDR3 bases: TGTGCCAGTGGCCGAAGGAGATTAATGAACACTGAAGCTTTCTTT.

CDR3 coding DNA: TGTGCCAGTAGTAGAGCCTCGGGGGGCCAAGAGACCCAGTACTTC. This gives the protein CASSRASGGQETQYF. The genes are TRBV19 and TRBJ2-5; 7 bases map to TRBD2. The CDR3 length is 15 residues. The V gene's germline CDR1 is LNHDA and CDR2 SQIVND (reference sequence). Unmatched junction bases numbered 6, after V lost 4 bases and J lost 1 base.

The chain joins TRBV6-5 to TRBJ2-3; a possible D gene is TRBD2 (6 bases). The CDR3 loop spans 14 amino acids. Germline V gene sequence: CDR1 MNHEY, CDR2 SVGAGI. Trimming took 7 bases from V and 7 from J, leaving 18 bases between them. CDR3 region: CASTLNRDSHTQYF. The CDR3 region has the DNA TGTGCCAGCACCCTCAATCGGGACTCACATACGCAGTATTTT.

The rearrangement joins TRBV7-9 to TRBJ1-1; D not certain. Germline V lookup: CDR1 SEHNR, CDR2 FQNEAQ (reference sequence). This CDR3 has 12 residues. V lost 3 bases and J 10 bases, leaving 12 bases between the germline ends. This CDR3 is CASSLRELGAFF. The CDR3 DNA reads as TGTGCCAGCAGCTTGCGTGAGTTAGGAGCTTTCTTT.

This clone showed up just a few times. The chain employs TRBV7-9 and TRBJ1-5; D is unclear. Per germline, CDR1 SEHNR and CDR2 FQNEAQ (reference sequence). Between the trimmed V and J ends, which lost 1 base and 6 bases, there was a span of 7 bases. The CDR3 loop spans 13 amino acids. The CDR3 loop is CASSLEEGQPQHF. The CDR3 nucleotides are TGTGCCAGCAGCTTAGAAGAAGGTCAGCCCCAGCATTTT.

The rearrangement uses TRBV21-1 and TRBJ2-3; no DNA check was done on the table's D call, TRBD2. TRBV21-1 is flagged as a pseudogene. CDR3 length: 19 amino acids. CDR3 nucleotide sequence: TGTGCCAGCAGCAACCTGACTAGCGGGGGGGCCGGAATCACAGATACGCAGTATTTT. It codes for CASSNLTSGGAGITDTQYF.

CDR3 nucleotide sequence: TGTGCCAGCAGCGGGTTTAATGAAAAACTGTTTTTT. Its translation: CASSGFNEKLFF. The chain couples TRBV21-1 to TRBJ1-4. TRBV21-1 is designated a pseudogene. This CDR3 is 12 amino acids long.

In DNA form, the CDR3 reads TGCGCCAGCAGCTTGGGGCTAGCGGGGGCCGGGGAGACCCAGTACTTC. This gives the protein CASSLGLAGAGETQYF. The chain links TRBV5-1 to TRBJ2-5, with 10 bases identical to TRBD2. The J segment lost 5 bases and the V segment lost 0 bases, leaving 7 bases of the junction unmatched. CDR1 is SGHRS, CDR2 YFSETQ, per germline. CDR3 length: 16 amino acids. Filled out from reference TRBV5-1 and TRBJ2-5, the complete variable domain reads KAGVTQTPRYLIKTRGQQVTLSCSPISGHRSVSWYQQTPGQGLQFLFEYFSETQRNKGNFPGRFSGRQFSNSRSEMNVSTLELGDSALYLCASSLGLAGAGETQYFGPGTRLLVL.